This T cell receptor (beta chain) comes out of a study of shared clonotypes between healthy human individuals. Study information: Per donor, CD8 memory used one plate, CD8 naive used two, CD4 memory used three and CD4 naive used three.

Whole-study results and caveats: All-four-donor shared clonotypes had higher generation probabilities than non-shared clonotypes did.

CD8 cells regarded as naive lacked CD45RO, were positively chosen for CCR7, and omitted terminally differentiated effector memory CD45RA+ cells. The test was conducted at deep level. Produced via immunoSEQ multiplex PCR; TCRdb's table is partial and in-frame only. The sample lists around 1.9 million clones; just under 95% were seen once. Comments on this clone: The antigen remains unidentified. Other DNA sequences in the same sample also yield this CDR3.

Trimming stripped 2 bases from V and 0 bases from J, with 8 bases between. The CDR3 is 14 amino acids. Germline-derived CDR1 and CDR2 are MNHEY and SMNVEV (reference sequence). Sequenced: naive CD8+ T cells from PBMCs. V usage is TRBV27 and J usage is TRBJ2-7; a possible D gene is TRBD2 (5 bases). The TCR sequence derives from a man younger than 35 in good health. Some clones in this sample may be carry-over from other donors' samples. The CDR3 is CASSLRGNSYEQYF. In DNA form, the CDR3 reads TGTGCCAGCAGTTTACGAGGGAACTCCTACGAGCAGTACTTC.